These T cell receptor beta chains were read from a single sample in a study of CD8+ T cells in alopecia areata. This table comes from immunoSEQ multiplex PCR, and its TCRdb copy is limited to in-frame clones, with some not included. The sample consists of 100,000 to 150,000 clones, approximately 49% of them appearing once. This sample comprised CD8+ T cells sorted from blood, obtained at week 0. The receptors come from a human donor with alopecia areata. The CDR3 runs from the conserved cysteine through the conserved F or W. Each record gives: J gene, D gene, clone size, V gene, CDR3 DNA, CDR3 protein. The D gene is left open where the match is weak. Where a row states a size, it is once, few, many or the class of an expanded clone; other rows omit it.

J gene: TRBJ2-7
D gene: NA
clone size: NA
V gene: TRBV6-5
CDR3 DNA: TGTGCCAGCCATTCTGACACCTCCGTGCAGTACTTC
CDR3 protein: CASHSDTSVQYF

J gene: TRBJ2-3
D gene: NA
clone size: NA
V gene: TRBV7-2
CDR3 DNA: TGTGCCAGCAGCTTAGTGTATCGGGGTTTGGATACGCAGTATTTT
CDR3 protein: CASSLVYRGLDTQYF

J gene: TRBJ2-7
D gene: TRBD1
clone size: NA
V gene: TRBV13
CDR3 DNA: TGTGCCAGCAGCCCGGAGGGACAGGCCTACGAGCAGTACTTC
CDR3 protein: CASSPEGQAYEQYF

J gene: TRBJ2-3
D gene: TRBD2
clone size: few
V gene: TRBV7-2
CDR3 DNA: TGCGCCAGCAGCCAAGATCTAGCGGGGGGGCCAGATACGCAGTATTTT
CDR3 protein: CASSQDLAGGPDTQYF

J gene: TRBJ2-1
D gene: TRBD1
clone size: NA
V gene: TRBV29-1
CDR3 DNA: TGCAGCGTTGATGGGACAGGGTCTCTTTCTACCTACAATGAGCAGTTCTTC
CDR3 protein: CSVDGTGSLSTYNEQFF

J gene: TRBJ1-6
D gene: NA
clone size: NA
V gene: TRBV5-1
CDR3 DNA: TGCGCCAGCAGCTTGTGGCAGGCCAATTCACCCCTCCACTTT
CDR3 protein: CASSLWQANSPLHF

J gene: TRBJ1-2
D gene: TRBD1
clone size: few
V gene: TRBV5-4
CDR3 DNA: TGTGCCAGCAGCTTGGACAGGGGTATCGATGGCTACACCTTC
CDR3 protein: CASSLDRGIDGYTF

J gene: TRBJ2-5
D gene: TRBD1
clone size: few
V gene: TRBV29-1
CDR3 DNA: TGCAGCGTTGAATATGTGGGGACAGGGGCATCGGGCCAGTACTTC
CDR3 protein: CSVEYVGTGASGQYF

J gene: TRBJ2-5
D gene: NA
clone size: NA
V gene: TRBV27
CDR3 DNA: TGTGCCAGCAGTTTGTCAGGAGAGACCCAGTACTTC
CDR3 protein: CASSLSGETQYF

J gene: TRBJ1-6
D gene: TRBD1
clone size: NA
V gene: TRBV25-1
CDR3 DNA: TGTGCCAGCAGTGACCCAGGGGGAGAGAATTCACCCCTCCACTTT
CDR3 protein: CASSDPGGENSPLHF

J gene: TRBJ1-2
D gene: NA
clone size: NA
V gene: TRBV4-1
CDR3 DNA: TGCGCCAGCAGCCAAGAGGTTCTCGGTGGCTACACCTTC
CDR3 protein: CASSQEVLGGYTF

J gene: TRBJ2-7
D gene: TRBD2
clone size: once
V gene: TRBV7-6
CDR3 DNA: TGTGCCTCGGGGGGTCTTTCGAGCTCCTACGAGCAGTACTTC
CDR3 protein: CASGGLSSSYEQYF

J gene: TRBJ1-4
D gene: NA
clone size: NA
V gene: TRBV30
CDR3 DNA: TGTGCCTGGAGGAGTGAAAAACTGTTTTTT
CDR3 protein: CAWRSEKLFF

J gene: TRBJ2-7
D gene: NA
clone size: NA
V gene: TRBV9
CDR3 DNA: TGTGCCAGCAGCGTAGAGGGGAGCGACGAGCAGTACTTC
CDR3 protein: CASSVEGSDEQYF

J gene: TRBJ2-5
D gene: TRBD1
clone size: many
V gene: TRBV11-1
CDR3 DNA: TGTGCCAGCAGCTTAGCCCTTGACAGGGTTATGGAGACCCAGTACTTC
CDR3 protein: CASSLALDRVMETQYF

J gene: TRBJ2-5
D gene: TRBD2
clone size: NA
V gene: TRBV13
CDR3 DNA: TGTGCCAGCAGCCTTTCGGGGGGGCTGGTGGAGACCCAGTACTTC
CDR3 protein: CASSLSGGLVETQYF

J gene: TRBJ2-3
D gene: TRBD2
clone size: many
V gene: TRBV10-1
CDR3 DNA: TGCGCCAGCAGTGAGAAAGCGGGGGGGCCAGATACGCAGTATTTT
CDR3 protein: CASSEKAGGPDTQYF

J gene: TRBJ2-5
D gene: NA
clone size: once
V gene: TRBV6-5
CDR3 DNA: TGTGCCAGTGAGGGGGGGGATCAAGAGACCCAGTACTTC
CDR3 protein: CASEGGDQETQYF

J gene: TRBJ1-2
D gene: NA
clone size: few
V gene: TRBV27
CDR3 DNA: TGTGCCAGCAGTTTGATGGGGGATAACTATGGCTACACCTTC
CDR3 protein: CASSLMGDNYGYTF

J gene: TRBJ2-5
D gene: NA
clone size: few
V gene: TRBV27
CDR3 DNA: TGTGCCAGCAGTTGGGGCGGAGAGACCCAGTACTTC
CDR3 protein: CASSWGGETQYF

J gene: TRBJ2-5
D gene: NA
clone size: few
V gene: TRBV7-8
CDR3 DNA: TGTGCCAGCAGCTTAGATGGACTACAAGAGACCCAGTACTTC
CDR3 protein: CASSLDGLQETQYF

J gene: TRBJ2-3
D gene: NA
clone size: NA
V gene: TRBV27
CDR3 DNA: TGTGCCAGCACCTCATTAGGGAGGACAGATACGCAGTATTTT
CDR3 protein: CASTSLGRTDTQYF

J gene: TRBJ1-5
D gene: NA
clone size: few
V gene: TRBV4-1
CDR3 DNA: TGCGCCAGCAGCCAACGGGGCGGACAGCCCCAGCATTTT
CDR3 protein: CASSQRGGQPQHF

J gene: TRBJ2-2
D gene: NA
clone size: few
V gene: TRBV13
CDR3 DNA: TGTGCCAGCAGCTTACCAACGGTGCACACCGGGGAGCTGTTTTTT
CDR3 protein: CASSLPTVHTGELFF

J gene: TRBJ2-3
D gene: TRBD2
clone size: medium-sized
V gene: TRBV15
CDR3 DNA: TGTGCCACCAGCAGAGACGGGGGGGCCACAGATACGCAGTATTTT
CDR3 protein: CATSRDGGATDTQYF

J gene: TRBJ2-3
D gene: TRBD1
clone size: NA
V gene: TRBV27
CDR3 DNA: TGTGCCAGCAGTTTACCCGGACAGGGGGCTCGGTATTTT
CDR3 protein: CASSLPGQGARYF

J gene: TRBJ2-7
D gene: NA
clone size: NA
V gene: TRBV4-2
CDR3 DNA: TGTGCCAGCAGTGTGGGAGAGGAGGACTACGAGCAGTACTTC
CDR3 protein: CASSVGEEDYEQYF

J gene: TRBJ2-7
D gene: NA
clone size: NA
V gene: TRBV2
CDR3 DNA: TGTGCCAGCAGCCCTCGGAAGGGGGAGGGTTACTACGAGCAGTACTTC
CDR3 protein: CASSPRKGEGYYEQYF

J gene: TRBJ2-7
D gene: NA
clone size: NA
V gene: TRBV27
CDR3 DNA: TGTGCCAGCAGTTTAGCCTACAGGGTTCACGAGCAGTACTTC
CDR3 protein: CASSLAYRVHEQYF

J gene: TRBJ1-3
D gene: TRBD1
clone size: NA
V gene: TRBV30
CDR3 DNA: TGTGCCTGGACGACAGGGGTCTCTGGAAACACCATATATTTT
CDR3 protein: CAWTTGVSGNTIYF

J gene: TRBJ2-1
D gene: TRBD2
clone size: NA
V gene: TRBV4-3
CDR3 DNA: TGCGCCAGCAGCCAAGTGGGCGGGGGGGTGAACAATGAGCAGTTCTTC
CDR3 protein: CASSQVGGGVNNEQFF

J gene: TRBJ1-5
D gene: NA
clone size: NA
V gene: TRBV30
CDR3 DNA: TGTGCCTGGAGTGTGGACGGTGATCAGCCCCAGCATTTT
CDR3 protein: CAWSVDGDQPQHF

J gene: TRBJ2-3
D gene: TRBD1
clone size: NA
V gene: TRBV27
CDR3 DNA: TGTGCCAGCATCGACCGGGACAGGGGGGTAAATACGCAGTATTTT
CDR3 protein: CASIDRDRGVNTQYF

J gene: TRBJ2-7
D gene: NA
clone size: NA
V gene: TRBV5-6
CDR3 DNA: TGTGCCAGCAGCTTTGGGACGGGCGAGCAGTACTTC
CDR3 protein: CASSFGTGEQYF

J gene: TRBJ1-2
D gene: NA
clone size: few
V gene: TRBV25-1
CDR3 DNA: TGTGCCAGCAGTGGAATAATTGGAAGTCTTAACTATGGCTACACCTTC
CDR3 protein: CASSGIIGSLNYGYTF

J gene: TRBJ2-1
D gene: TRBD1
clone size: few
V gene: TRBV19
CDR3 DNA: TGTGCCAGTGGACCGGGACAGGGATACAATGAGCAGTTCTTC
CDR3 protein: CASGPGQGYNEQFF

J gene: TRBJ1-2
D gene: NA
clone size: NA
V gene: TRBV30
CDR3 DNA: TGTGCCTGGAGTTTGGACTATGGCTACACCTTC
CDR3 protein: CAWSLDYGYTF

J gene: TRBJ1-2
D gene: NA
clone size: NA
V gene: TRBV9
CDR3 DNA: TGTGCCAGCAGCGTAGCCGCGGAGTACTATGGCTACACCTTC
CDR3 protein: CASSVAAEYYGYTF

J gene: TRBJ2-5
D gene: NA
clone size: once
V gene: TRBV15
CDR3 DNA: TGTGCCACCAGCAGAGGGAGAGAGACCCAGTACTTC
CDR3 protein: CATSRGRETQYF

J gene: TRBJ1-2
D gene: NA
clone size: NA
V gene: TRBV6-1
CDR3 DNA: TGTGCCAGCAGCAATGACGGTGGGAGTTATGGCTACACCTTC
CDR3 protein: CASSNDGGSYGYTF

J gene: TRBJ1-3
D gene: NA
clone size: few
V gene: TRBV6-6
CDR3 DNA: TGTGCCAGCAGTTACGGCGAAAGCGCCATATATTTT
CDR3 protein: CASSYGESAIYF

J gene: TRBJ1-1
D gene: NA
clone size: NA
V gene: TRBV4-1
CDR3 DNA: TGCGCCAGCAGCCAACCCGGGATGAACACTGAAGCTTTCTTT
CDR3 protein: CASSQPGMNTEAFF

J gene: TRBJ2-3
D gene: NA
clone size: NA
V gene: TRBV30
CDR3 DNA: TGTGCCTGGAGTGGAGGGGGTGGCGTCACAGATACGCAGTATTTT
CDR3 protein: CAWSGGGGVTDTQYF

J gene: TRBJ2-2
D gene: TRBD1
clone size: few
V gene: TRBV19
CDR3 DNA: TGTGCCAGTATCCGGACAGGTCATGGCACCGGGGAGCTGTTTTTT
CDR3 protein: CASIRTGHGTGELFF

J gene: TRBJ2-5
D gene: NA
clone size: NA
V gene: TRBV27
CDR3 DNA: TGTGCCAGCAGCACAGGGTTGGAGACCCAGTACTTC
CDR3 protein: CASSTGLETQYF

J gene: TRBJ1-6
D gene: TRBD1
clone size: NA
V gene: TRBV9
CDR3 DNA: TGTGCCAGCCCGGGACAGGGTTATTCACCCCTCCACTTT
CDR3 protein: CASPGQGYSPLHF

J gene: TRBJ1-5
D gene: NA
clone size: NA
V gene: TRBV4-1
CDR3 DNA: TGCGCCAGCAGCCAAGTAGGGGGACTTCAGCCCCAGCATTTT
CDR3 protein: CASSQVGGLQPQHF

J gene: TRBJ2-4
D gene: NA
clone size: NA
V gene: TRBV27
CDR3 DNA: TGTGCCAGCACCTCGGGGGATTACATTCAGTACTTC
CDR3 protein: CASTSGDYIQYF

J gene: TRBJ1-1
D gene: NA
clone size: NA
V gene: TRBV30
CDR3 DNA: TGTGCCTGGAACCAGCTGAACACTGAAGCTTTCTTT
CDR3 protein: CAWNQLNTEAFF

J gene: TRBJ2-7
D gene: TRBD2
clone size: NA
V gene: TRBV30
CDR3 DNA: TGTGCCTGGAGTCCACTAGCGGGGGCCTACGAGCAGTACTTC
CDR3 protein: CAWSPLAGAYEQYF

J gene: TRBJ2-1
D gene: NA
clone size: NA
V gene: TRBV27
CDR3 DNA: TGTGCCAGCAGCCTCGGGGGGCCCCCTTACAATGAGCAGTTCTTC
CDR3 protein: CASSLGGPPYNEQFF

J gene: TRBJ2-7
D gene: TRBD1
clone size: NA
V gene: TRBV6-1
CDR3 DNA: TGTGCCAGCAGGACCGGGACAGGGATAGTCGAGCAGTACTTC
CDR3 protein: CASRTGTGIVEQYF

J gene: TRBJ2-7
D gene: TRBD2
clone size: NA
V gene: TRBV27
CDR3 DNA: TGTGCCAGCAGTTCTTCCCGGGAGGACGAGCAGTACTTC
CDR3 protein: CASSSSREDEQYF

J gene: TRBJ2-7
D gene: NA
clone size: once
V gene: TRBV7-9
CDR3 DNA: TGTGCCAGCAGCTTCAGCAACGAGCAGTACTTC
CDR3 protein: CASSFSNEQYF

J gene: TRBJ2-7
D gene: TRBD1
clone size: NA
V gene: TRBV9
CDR3 DNA: TGTGCCAGCAGTGCGGGACAGGGATTGTACGAGCAGTACTTC
CDR3 protein: CASSAGQGLYEQYF

J gene: TRBJ1-1
D gene: NA
clone size: few
V gene: TRBV29-1
CDR3 DNA: TGCAGCGCCCACGGGACTGAAGCTTTCTTT
CDR3 protein: CSAHGTEAFF

J gene: TRBJ2-7
D gene: TRBD1
clone size: NA
V gene: TRBV11-2
CDR3 DNA: TGTGCCAGCAGCTTAGAACAGGGGCTCTACGAGCAGTACTTC
CDR3 protein: CASSLEQGLYEQYF

J gene: TRBJ2-7
D gene: NA
clone size: NA
V gene: TRBV13
CDR3 DNA: TGTGCCAGCAGCTTAGGAGGGGCGGACGAGCAGTACTTC
CDR3 protein: CASSLGGADEQYF

J gene: TRBJ2-6
D gene: NA
clone size: NA
V gene: TRBV16
CDR3 DNA: TGTGCCACGACCGGAGGGGCTGGGGCCAACGTCCTGACTTTC
CDR3 protein: CATTGGAGANVLTF

J gene: TRBJ1-1
D gene: NA
clone size: NA
V gene: TRBV15
CDR3 DNA: TGTGCCACCAGCAGAGTACTGAACACTGAAGCTTTCTTT
CDR3 protein: CATSRVLNTEAFF